Listed below are T cell receptor beta chains from one sample, sequenced in a study of siplizumab effects on memory and regulatory T cells. The table came from immunoSEQ multiplex PCR; TCRdb's copy has only in-frame clones and leaves some out. The sample gives tens of thousands of clones, under 98% of which show up once; 0.64% is in the top ten. Material for sequencing was naive CD4+ T cells sorted from blood. The receptors derive from a human donor in good health. Both conserved end residues are part of each CDR3. A D gene is named only where the DNA matches it firmly.

>TRBV10-3|TRBJ1-2|TRBD1
CAISDPRAGQDGYTF
TGTGCCATCAGTGACCCGAGAGCGGGACAGGATGGCTACACCTTC
>TRBV30|TRBJ2-7|-
CAWAGSWSEQYF
TGTGCCTGGGCGGGTTCTTGGAGCGAGCAGTACTTC
>TRBV27|TRBJ2-5|-
CASSFTIQAQETQYF
TGTGCCAGCAGTTTCACAATACAAGCCCAAGAGACCCAGTACTTC
>TRBV14|TRBJ2-7|-
CASSQVAGTGDYEQYF
TGTGCCAGCAGCCAAGTTGCCGGGACTGGTGATTACGAGCAGTACTTC
>TRBV7-9|TRBJ1-1|-
CASSPPTGENTEAFF
TGTGCCAGCAGCCCTCCGACAGGCGAGAACACTGAAGCTTTCTTT
>TRBV30|TRBJ2-2|-
CALEGDTGELFF
TGTGCCTTGGAGGGCGACACCGGGGAGCTGTTTTTT
>TRBV10-3|TRBJ1-5|-
CATKGRTDQPQHF
TGTGCCACCAAGGGCAGGACGGATCAGCCCCAGCATTTT
>TRBV5-4|TRBJ2-3|-
CASSWDRSTDTQYF
TGTGCCAGCAGCTGGGACCGAAGCACAGATACGCAGTATTTT
>TRBV6-5|TRBJ2-1|TRBD2
CASRTGTRVANEQFF
TGTGCCAGCAGGACCGGGACTAGAGTCGCAAATGAGCAGTTCTTC
>TRBV19|TRBJ2-7|TRBD2
CASSPAGGYEQYF
TGTGCCAGTAGTCCCGCGGGAGGTTACGAGCAGTACTTC